A single sample gave rise to the 17 T cell receptor beta chains below, sequenced in a study of T cells in Graves' hyperthyroidism and ophthalmopathy. TCR beta CDR3 region amplification was performed from RNA transcripts. HTBI primers were used for first-round RT-PCR of the TCR CDR3. TCRdb re-analysed the multiplex PCR reads in MiXCR, keeping a single row per CDR3 protein. The sample lists hundreds of thousands of distinct CDR3 sequences; just over 45% were seen once. The sample consisted of peripheral blood or thyroid tissue (not recorded which). These TCRs come from a woman between 18 and 29 years old with Graves' hyperthyroidism.

This clonotype has a single count. The chain joins TRBV11-1 to TRBJ2-1; D is perhaps TRBD2 (6 bases). V lost 3 bases to trimming and J lost 4 bases, with 16 bases between them. Germline values: CDR1 SGHAT, CDR2 FQDESV (reference sequence). This CDR3 spans 16 amino acids. CDR3 nucleotides: TGTGCCAGCAGCTTGGATGGGCGGACTAATTACAATGAGCAGTTCTTC. Translating it yields CASSLDGRTNYNEQFF.

The rearrangement uses TRBV7-9 and TRBJ1-1; TRBD1 aligns across 10 bases. CDR3 size: 16 residues. V was pared by 5 bases and J by 3 bases, with 9 bases of the junction left unmatched. Germline V gene sequence: CDR1 SEHNR, CDR2 FQNEAQ (reference sequence). The CDR3 nucleotides are TGTGCCAGCAGCGTTTCGACAGGGGGCGCGGACACTGAAGCTTTCTTT. Amino acid sequence: CASSVSTGGADTEAFF.

This clonotype was counted a few times. This chain uses TRBV20-1 with TRBJ2-7, with 8 bases fitting TRBD2. Trimming took 1 base from V and 1 from J; bases not matched to a gene: 6. CDR1 is DFQATT and CDR2 is SNEGSKA in the germline V gene (reference sequence). The length of the CDR3 is 15 residues. CDR3 bases: TGCAGTGCTAGAGGCGAAACTAGCGGTTCCTACGAGCAGTACTTC. This codes for CSARGETSGSYEQYF.

This clonotype was picked up a small number of times. This rearrangement joins TRBV20-1 to TRBJ2-7; D unresolved. Germline V gene data show CDR1 as DFQATT and CDR2 as SNEGSKA (reference sequence). The CDR3 has 12 amino acids. V shed 0 bases and J shed 5 bases, with 8 bases lying between them. The chain's CDR3 is CSARDLENEQYF. CDR3 sequence (DNA): TGCAGTGCTAGAGATTTGGAGAACGAGCAGTACTTC.

The chain recombines TRBV10-3 with TRBJ1-5; D may be TRBD1 (5 bases). This CDR3 region has 14 residues. CDR1 ENHRY and CDR2 SYGVKD come from the germline V gene. Trimming took off 2 bases at V and 5 bases at J, with 10 bases between the two ends. Written as DNA, the CDR3 is TGTGCCATCAGTGAGACGGACATCGATCAGCCCCAGCATTTT. It codes for CAISETDIDQPQHF.

V and J are TRBV2 and TRBJ1-2; 11 bases are shared with TRBD1. From germline, CDR1 is SNHLY and CDR2 FYNNEI. The CDR3 is 14 residues long. V gave up 2 bases and J gave up 12 bases; unmatched junction bases: 8. The CDR3 nucleotides read TGTGCCAGCAGTGAATCGGGGGGACAGGGGGGGAACACCTTC. Translated, it gives CASSESGGQGGNTF.

There are a few counts of this clonotype. The chain couples TRBV19 to TRBJ1-5; D is uncertain. The V end was cut by 3 bases, the J end by 5 bases, with 11 bases between. Germline V gene lookup returns CDR1 LNHDA and CDR2 SQIVND (reference sequence). CDR3 length: 14 amino acids. CDR3 in DNA: TGTGCCAGTAGTATCCTCAGTCGGGATCAGCCCCAGCATTTT. Translated, it gives CASSILSRDQPQHF.

The sample holds one count of this clonotype. The gene calls are TRBV2 and TRBJ2-2, with 7 bases matching TRBD2. The ends lost 6 bases at V and 0 bases at J; junction bases unmatched: 7. Germline CDR1 and CDR2: SNHLY and FYNNEI. The CDR3 is made up of 16 amino acids. CDR3 nucleotide sequence: TGTGCCAGCAGGACTGGCGGGAGTGCGAACACCGGGGAGCTGTTTTTT. This codes for CASRTGGSANTGELFF.

This chain uses TRBV25-1 with TRBJ2-1, with D tentatively TRBD1 (6 bases). This CDR3 has 14 residues. Germline lookup yields CDR1 MGHDK and CDR2 SYGVNS. Trimming took 7 bases from V and 0 from J, leaving 10 bases between them. CDR3 bases: TGTGCCAGCACACAGGGCGGCTCCTACAATGAGCAGTTCTTC. It yields the protein CASTQGGSYNEQFF.

The chain carries TRBV7-2 and TRBJ1-2; D gene ambiguous. Trimming took off 4 bases at V and 0 bases at J, with 9 bases between the two ends. CDR3 length equals 14 residues. In germline, CDR1 is SGHTA, CDR2 FQGNSA. The CDR3 DNA reads as TGTGCCAGCAGCTCCAGACGGGCTAACTATGGCTACACCTTC. Translated: CASSSRRANYGYTF.

The CDR3 sequence: CASSSVMQTQAFF. The DNA of the CDR3 is TGTGCCAGCAGTTCCGTTATGCAGACCCAAGCTTTCTTT. This chain connects TRBV25-1 to TRBJ1-1; D not certain. V lost 5 bases, J lost 9 bases, and 16 bases lay in between. The CDR3 sequence is 13 residues long. From germline, CDR1 is MGHDK and CDR2 SYGVNS.

CDR3 nucleotide sequence: TGTGCCAGCAGTTACTCGCCGGGAACTGAAGCTTTCTTT. This translates into CASSYSPGTEAFF. J is TRBJ1-1 and V is TRBV6-2 or TRBV6-3; D is uncertain. Trimming left V 0 bases short and J 5 bases short, with 7 bases between. The CDR3 is made up of 13 amino acids. Germline-derived CDR1 and CDR2 are MNHEY and SVGEGT.

The genes are TRBV7-2 and TRBJ1-6; no clear D. CDR3 length: 17 residues. Between the trimmed V and J ends, which lost 4 bases and 0 bases, there was a span of 13 bases. Germline V lookup: CDR1 SGHTA, CDR2 FQGNSA. The CDR3 protein is CASSSGESGSYNSPLHF. The CDR3 nucleotides are TGTGCCAGCAGCTCCGGTGAAAGCGGCTCCTATAATTCACCCCTCCACTTT.

The chain joins TRBV7-2 to TRBJ2-2; 8 bases line up with TRBD1. V was pared by 3 bases and J by 5 bases, with 5 bases of the junction left unmatched. Per the germline V gene, CDR1 is SGHTA and CDR2 is FQGNSA. This CDR3 region has 15 residues. The CDR3 DNA reads TGTGCCAGCAGCTTGGGGACAGGACCGACCGGGGAGCTGTTTTTT. It encodes CASSLGTGPTGELFF.

The chain uses TRBV25-1 and TRBJ2-7, with 12 bases aligning to TRBD2. Germline CDR1 is MGHDK and CDR2 is SYGVNS. There are 13 residues in the CDR3. J was trimmed by 6 bases and V by 5 bases; bases with no gene match: 2. The CDR3 bases are TGTGCCAGCAGTTGGACTAGCGGGACCGAGCAGTACTTC. This codes for CASSWTSGTEQYF.

The V gene is TRBV15, the J gene TRBJ2-6; TRBD1 matches 7 bases. CDR3 size: 15 residues. After removal of 10 bases from V and 2 bases from J, the junction contained 8 bases not matched to a gene. CDR1 and CDR2 (germline): LNHNV, YYDKDF (reference sequence). The CDR3 protein is CASSYRGTGANVLTF. For the CDR3, the DNA is TGTGCCAGCAGTTACAGGGGTACTGGGGCCAACGTCCTGACTTTC.

V usage is TRBV7-2 and J usage is TRBJ1-3; TRBD1 aligns across 7 bases. CDR1 and CDR2 from the germline V gene are SGHTA and FQGNSA. V shed 5 bases, J shed 0 bases, and the junction held 4 bases outside the gene matches. The CDR3 sequence is 15 residues long. In nucleotides, the CDR3 is TGTGCCAGCAGCCAGACAGGGATCTCTGGAAACACCATATATTTT. Its protein product is CASSQTGISGNTIYF.